The 6 T cell receptor beta chains below all came from one sample that was sequenced in a study of blood T cell repertoires in COVID-19. TCRdb's table, derived via immunoSEQ multiplex PCR, lists solely in-frame clones and lacks some. This table holds 150,000 to 200,000 clones, 75% to 95% found once. The sample comprised peripheral blood. The receptors were gathered from a man in his fifties or sixties with acute or convalescent COVID-19.

This clone was picked up a small number of times. The J gene is TRBJ2-7, the V gene TRBV27; 7 bases agree with TRBD1. The V and J ends lost 3 bases and 4 bases, in that order; junction bases with no gene match: 3. This CDR3 is 13 amino acids long. Germline assignment: CDR1 MNHEY and CDR2 SMNVEV (reference sequence). The CDR3, as DNA: TGTGCCAGCAGTTTGGGCAGGGGGTACGAGCAGTACTTC. Amino acids: CASSLGRGYEQYF.

The chain couples TRBV7-2 to TRBJ2-6, with D unclear. The CDR3 runs to 15 residues. The germline V gene encodes CDR1 SGHTA and CDR2 FQGNSA. V gave up 0 bases and J gave up 4 bases, with 7 bases separating them. This CDR3 reads CASSLAPTGANVLTF. Written as DNA, the CDR3 is TGTGCCAGCAGCTTAGCCCCGACAGGGGCCAACGTCCTGACTTTC.

The chain carries TRBV6-6 and TRBJ1-2, with D perhaps TRBD1 (6 bases). In germline, CDR1 is MNHNY, CDR2 SVGAGI (reference sequence). The CDR3 contains 12 residues. V lost 6 bases and J 5 bases, leaving 10 bases between the germline ends. CDR3 sequence: CASSTQGYGYTF. CDR3 bases: TGTGCCAGCAGCACACAGGGATATGGCTACACCTTC.

This chain joins TRBV14 and TRBJ1-3, with D hard to call. The CDR3 contains 14 residues. Germline lookup yields CDR1 SGHDN and CDR2 FVKESK. The V gene lost 1 base and the J gene lost 4 bases, with 8 bases spanning the gap. CDR3 DNA: TGTGCCAGCAGCCAAGTGCGGTTCGGAAACACCATATATTTT. Translated: CASSQVRFGNTIYF.

V is TRBV24-1 and J is TRBJ1-1, with TRBD1 matching 7 bases. Germline CDR1 reads KGHDR; CDR2 reads SFDVKD. J was trimmed by 4 bases and V by 6 bases; bases with no gene match: 4. This CDR3 has 13 residues. The CDR3 region has the DNA TGTGCCACCAGTTTCGCAGGGGGCACTGAAGCTTTCTTT. Protein product: CATSFAGGTEAFF.

This chain uses TRBV9 with TRBJ2-7; the D gene is possibly TRBD2 (5 bases). CDR1 is SGDLS and CDR2 is YYNGEE in the germline V gene. Between the trimmed V and J ends, which lost 0 bases and 3 bases, there was a span of 10 bases. CDR3 length: 14 amino acids. In DNA form, the CDR3 reads TGTGCCAGCAGCGTAGGCGGGCCAGACTACGAGCAGTACTTC. It encodes CASSVGGPDYEQYF.